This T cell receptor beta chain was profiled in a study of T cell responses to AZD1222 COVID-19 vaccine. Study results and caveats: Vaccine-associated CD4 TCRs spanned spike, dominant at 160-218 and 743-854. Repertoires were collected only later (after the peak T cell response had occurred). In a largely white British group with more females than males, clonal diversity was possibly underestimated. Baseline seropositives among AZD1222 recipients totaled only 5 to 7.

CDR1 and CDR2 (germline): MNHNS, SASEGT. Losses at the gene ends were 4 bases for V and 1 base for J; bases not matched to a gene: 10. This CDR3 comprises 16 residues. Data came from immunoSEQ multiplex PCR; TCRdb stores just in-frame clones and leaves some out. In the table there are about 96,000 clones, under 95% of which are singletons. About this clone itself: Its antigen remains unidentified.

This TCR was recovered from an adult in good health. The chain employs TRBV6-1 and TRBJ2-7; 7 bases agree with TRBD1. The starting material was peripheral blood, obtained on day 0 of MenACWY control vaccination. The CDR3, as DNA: TGTGCCAGCAGTGCCCAATCCGGACAGGTTTCCTACGAGCAGTACTTC. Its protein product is CASSAQSGQVSYEQYF.